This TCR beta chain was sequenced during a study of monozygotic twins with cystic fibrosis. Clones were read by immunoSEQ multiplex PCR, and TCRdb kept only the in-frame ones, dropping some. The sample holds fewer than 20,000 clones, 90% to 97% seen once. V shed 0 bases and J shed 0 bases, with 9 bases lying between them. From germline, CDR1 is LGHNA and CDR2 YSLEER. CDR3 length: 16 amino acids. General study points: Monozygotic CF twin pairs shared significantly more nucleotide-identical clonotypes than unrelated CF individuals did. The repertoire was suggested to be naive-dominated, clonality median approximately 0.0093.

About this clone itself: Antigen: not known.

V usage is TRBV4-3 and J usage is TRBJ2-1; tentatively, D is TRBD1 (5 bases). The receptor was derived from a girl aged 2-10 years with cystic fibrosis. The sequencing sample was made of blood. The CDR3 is CASSQEPRVSYNEQFF. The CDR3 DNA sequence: TGCGCCAGCAGCCAAGAGCCCAGGGTCTCCTACAATGAGCAGTTCTTC.